The T cell receptor (beta chain) under discussion was sequenced for a study of regulatory T cells in long-lasting Graves disease. Across the study: The antithyroid drugs taken by newly diagnosed Graves' patients had been used for under 3 months.

For TCR beta, libraries came from iRepertoire HTBI primers and Arm-PCR of CDR3 regions. TCRdb independently ran MiXCR on the multiplex PCR reads; one entry per CDR3 protein. The sample consists of around 500,000 distinct CDR3 sequences, around 15% of them appearing once. The time point here: newly diagnosed GD, antithyroid drugs for less than 3 months. Making the TCR library involved RNA that had been extracted from PBMCs. The source of the patients was an endocrinology department in Xi'an, China. Germline V gene lookup returns CDR1 LNHNV and CDR2 YYDKDF (reference sequence). The CDR3 loop spans 14 amino acids. General study results and limits: There were preferences for TRBV28, TRBJ1-2 and TRBJ2-5 in persistent disease.

This clonotype came up a few times. Its antigen is still unknown. At one of its ends the junction is not consistent with the germline gene, which may arise from a read error. Separately, the same data were catalogued under a study of T cells in Graves' hyperthyroidism and ophthalmopathy.

The sample was peripheral blood mononuclear cells (PBMCs), taken at new diagnosis, from a patient treated with antithyroid drugs. This receptor was obtained from a woman aged 40 to 65 with Graves disease. The chain carries TRBV15 and TRBJ1-1; D call uncertain. In DNA, the CDR3 is TGTGCCGCCAGCCCTCTGGGTGGGAACACTGAAGCTTTCTTT. Amino acids: CAASPLGGNTEAFF.